The 10 T cell receptor beta chains presented below share a single source sample, sequenced in a study of blood T cell repertoires in COVID-19. Libraries were prepared by immunoSEQ multiplex PCR; TCRdb keeps only in-frame clonotypes and omits some of them. The sample consists of about 340,000 clones, just over 85% of them appearing once. The sequenced sample consisted of PBMCs or T cells enriched from blood (not recorded which). The receptors here all came from a woman aged 40-49 years with acute COVID-19.

The J gene is TRBJ2-3, the V gene TRBV9, with 9 nucleotides matching TRBD2. Looked up from germline, CDR1 is SGDLS and CDR2 is YYNGEE. The CDR3 has 16 amino acids. The junction had 5 bases not matched to a gene; V was cut back by 3 bases and J by 0 bases. Here the CDR3 reads CASSGRLADSTDTQYF. CDR3 in DNA: TGTGCCAGCAGCGGAAGACTAGCGGACAGCACAGATACGCAGTATTTT.

The rearrangement joins TRBV4-3 to TRBJ2-1; 7 positions agree with TRBD1. Germline CDR1 LGHNA, CDR2 YSLEER. The CDR3 consists of 15 residues. V lost 3 bases to trimming and J lost 4 bases; unmatched junction nucleotides: 6. CDR3 in DNA: TGCGCCAGCAGCCAGGCCACAGGGGATTACAATGAGCAGTTCTTC. Protein sequence: CASSQATGDYNEQFF.

CDR3 residues: CASSQVSGQGHSPLHF. CDR3 sequence (DNA): TGTGCCAGCAGCCAAGTTTCTGGACAGGGCCACTCACCCCTCCACTTT. The chain carries TRBV4-2 and TRBJ1-6; 8 bases map to TRBD1. The germline V gene has CDR1 LGHNA and CDR2 YNFKEQ. J gave up 10 bases and V 1 base, and 9 bases lay outside the gene matches. The CDR3 has 16 residues.

This clone was picked up a small number of times. The chain joins TRBV6-5 to TRBJ1-3; no reliable D call. Deletions cut 7 bases from V and 9 bases from J, with 22 bases between. The CDR3 is made up of 15 amino acids. Germline CDR1 is MNHEY and CDR2 is SVGAGI. DNA for the CDR3: TGTGCCAGCACTTCCGTTTCAGTGACTGTTGGCACCATATATTTT. This gives the protein CASTSVSVTVGTIYF.

The rearrangement joins TRBV27 to TRBJ2-1; tentative D call: TRBD2 (5 bases). The CDR3 sequence is 17 residues long. Germline loops: CDR1 MNHEY, CDR2 SMNVEV (reference sequence). V was clipped by 6 bases and J by 3 bases, with 21 bases between them. The CDR3 nucleotides read TGTGCCAGCAGGAATACCCCCCAGCGGATGCACTACAATGAGCAGTTCTTC. Translation gives CASRNTPQRMHYNEQFF.

The gene calls are TRBV7-8 and TRBJ2-7; 9 nucleotides line up with TRBD1. The CDR3 totals 16 residues. V lost 2 bases and J lost 6; bases outside the gene matches: 11. Looked up from germline, CDR1 is SGHVS and CDR2 is FQNEAQ. CDR3 sequence reads: CASSLTPGQGSGEQYF. CDR3 in DNA: TGTGCCAGCAGCTTAACCCCGGGACAGGGAAGCGGCGAGCAGTACTTC.

J is TRBJ2-7 and V is TRBV4-3, with TRBD1 matching 10 bases. CDR1 and CDR2 from the germline V gene are LGHNA and YSLEER. Trimming at V came to 0 bases and at J to 3 bases, leaving 5 bases not matched to a gene. The CDR3 consists of 16 residues. The CDR3 nucleotides read TGCGCCAGCAGCCAAGATTTGGGGACAGGGGACTACGAGCAGTACTTC. Encoded protein: CASSQDLGTGDYEQYF.

The chain uses TRBV6-5 and TRBJ2-2; 12 nucleotides agree with TRBD1. CDR3 length equals 15 residues. CDR1 and CDR2 (germline): MNHEY, SVGAGI. The junction had 7 bases not matched to a gene; V was cut back by 8 bases and J by 6 bases. CDR3 residues: CASGAGQGAAGELFF. As DNA, the CDR3 is TGTGCCAGCGGGGCGGGACAGGGGGCCGCCGGGGAGCTGTTTTTT.

The genes are TRBV28 and TRBJ2-1; 11 positions agree with TRBD2. Per germline, CDR1 MDHEN and CDR2 SYDVKM. This CDR3 comprises 16 residues. V was pared by 10 bases and J by 4 bases, with 12 bases of the junction left unmatched. The CDR3 is CATLGLAGGGYNEQFF. The CDR3 coding sequence is TGTGCCACCCTGGGGCTAGCGGGAGGAGGGTACAATGAGCAGTTCTTC. The whole variable domain, remainder taken from reference TRBV28 and TRBJ2-1, is DVKVTQSSRYLVKRTGEKVFLECVQDMDHENMFWYRQDPGLGLRLIYFSYDVKMKEKGDIPEGYSVSREKKERFSLILESASTNQTSMYLCATLGLAGGGYNEQFFGPGTRLTVL.

CDR3 amino acids: CASSLTGEDEKLFF. DNA of the CDR3: TGCGCCAGCAGCCTCACAGGGGAGGATGAAAAACTGTTTTTT. This chain links TRBV4-3 with TRBJ1-4; 7 positions agree with TRBD1. The V gene's germline CDR1 is LGHNA and CDR2 YSLEER. This CDR3 has 14 amino acids. Losses at the gene ends were 4 bases for V and 6 bases for J; bases not matched to a gene: 5.